This T cell receptor beta chain was sequenced for a study of spatial heterogeneity in lung cancer. For the study at large: In the raw reads, each unique TCR and UMI combination was present more than ten times on average. Whole-study findings and limits: Counts of expanded alpha and beta TCRs within tumors tracked the tumor nonsynonymous mutation count. Ubiquitous expanded TCR counts tracked ubiquitous nonsynonymous mutations; regional expanded TCR counts tracked regional nonsynonymous mutations.

At least ten counts were recorded for this clonotype. Its matching antigen is unknown. TCRdb reprocessed the 5' RACE reads via MiXCR and lists one record per CDR3 protein. The sample carries some 16,000 distinct CDR3 sequences, over 6.5% recorded once. Time point denoted: sample taken at primary tumor resection. This TCR was sampled from a female donor with early-stage non-small cell lung cancer. This sample comprised lung tumor tissue, obtained at surgery.

CDR3 region: CASTPDIAGNIQYF. DNA for the CDR3: TGTGCCAGCACCCCGGACATAGCCGGGAACATTCAGTACTTC. The gene calls are TRBV6-2 or TRBV6-3 and TRBJ2-4, with TRBD1 as a possible D gene (5 bases). This CDR3 spans 14 amino acids. Per the germline V gene, CDR1 is MNHEY and CDR2 is SVGEGT. V shed 7 bases and J shed 7 bases, with 17 bases lying between them.